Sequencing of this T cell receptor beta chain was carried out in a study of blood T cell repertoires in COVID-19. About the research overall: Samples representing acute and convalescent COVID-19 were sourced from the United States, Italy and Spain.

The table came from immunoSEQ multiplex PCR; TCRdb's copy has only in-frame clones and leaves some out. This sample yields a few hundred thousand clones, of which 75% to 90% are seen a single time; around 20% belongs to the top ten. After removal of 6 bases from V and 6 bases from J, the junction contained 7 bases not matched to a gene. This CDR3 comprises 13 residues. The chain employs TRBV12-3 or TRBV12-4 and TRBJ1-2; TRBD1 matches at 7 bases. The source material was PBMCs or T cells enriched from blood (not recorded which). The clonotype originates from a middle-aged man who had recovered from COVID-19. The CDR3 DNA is TGTGCCAGCAGCTGGACAGGTCATAATGGCTACACCTTC. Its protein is CASSWTGHNGYTF.